The 25 T cell receptor beta chains below come from one sample, sequenced in a study of OX40 agonist ivuxolimab in advanced cancers. Sequenced by immunoSEQ multiplex PCR; TCRdb stores in-frame clones only, minus some. The sample lists tens of thousands of clones, approximately 80% occurring once. This specimen consisted of CD4+ or CD8+ T cells sorted from blood, obtained in a trial of the OX40 agonist ivuxolimab. The receptors were gathered from an adult with an advanced solid tumor such as melanoma, head and neck, liver or kidney cancer.

The V gene is TRBV21-1, the J gene TRBJ2-1; the D call in the table, TRBD1, was not verified against the DNA. TRBV21-1 is assigned pseudogene status. This CDR3 has 15 residues. DNA of the CDR3: TGTGCCAGCAACCCCCCTCCGCGACAGTACAATGAGCAGTTCTTC. Amino acids: CASNPPPRQYNEQFF.

This clone showed up many times. This chain connects TRBV6-4 to TRBJ2-6; D gene ambiguous. Trimming pared 0 bases from V and 0 bases from J, leaving 6 bases between. The CDR3 extends over 16 amino acids. The germline CDR1 and CDR2 sequences are MRHNA and SNTAGT. CDR3 in DNA: TGTGCCAGCAGTGACTCGAAAGGCTCTGGGGCCAACGTCCTGACTTTC. This codes for CASSDSKGSGANVLTF.

The chain uses TRBV7-6 and TRBJ2-2; 8 bases align to TRBD2. The CDR3 spans 16 residues. V shed 2 bases and J 0 bases; nucleotides not matched to a gene: 2. Germline V gives CDR1 SGHVS, CDR2 FNYEAQ. The CDR3: CASSLREGSNTGELFF. Written as DNA, the CDR3 is TGTGCCAGCAGCTTACGGGAGGGGTCGAACACCGGGGAGCTGTTTTTT.

The chain uses TRBV7-9 and TRBJ2-5, with D perhaps given as TRBD1 or TRBD2 (5 bases each). The CDR3 has 14 amino acids. Germline V gene sequence: CDR1 SEHNR, CDR2 FQNEAQ (reference sequence). V shed 5 bases and J shed 2 bases, with 12 bases lying between them. In DNA form, the CDR3 reads TGTGCCAGCAGCCCAAGAGGGGCACAAGAGACCCAGTACTTC. This codes for CASSPRGAQETQYF.

The chain is built from TRBV27 and TRBJ2-6, with D perhaps TRBD2 (7 bases). Germline values: CDR1 MNHEY, CDR2 SMNVEV (reference sequence). The CDR3 is made up of 13 amino acids. V lost 2 bases and J 11 bases, leaving 10 bases between the germline ends. The CDR3 DNA is TGTGCCAGCAGTTTAATAGGGGGGGACGTCCTGACTTTC. Its translation: CASSLIGGDVLTF.

This chain connects TRBV5-4 to TRBJ2-5, with D tentatively TRBD2 (7 bases). Near its end, the DNA agrees better with TRBJ2-7, so the J call may be wrong. This CDR3 spans 14 amino acids. CDR1 and CDR2 (germline): SGHNT, YYREEE (reference sequence). This chain's CDR3 is CASSSAGAPYEQYF. CDR3 bases: TGTGCCAGCAGCTCTGCGGGGGCCCCCTACGAGCAGTACTTC.

This clone was found once. The V and J genes are TRBV5-5 and TRBJ2-3; D might be TRBD1 (6 bases). CDR3 length: 17 residues. Trimming left V 2 bases short and J 5 bases short, with 21 bases between. CDR1 and CDR2 from the germline V gene are SGHKS and YYEKEE (reference sequence). CDR3 loop: CASSFRINTGLQDTQYF. DNA of the CDR3: TGTGCCAGCAGCTTCAGGATAAACACAGGGTTACAAGATACGCAGTATTTT.

This chain uses TRBV30 with TRBJ2-7; no definite D call. CDR1 and CDR2 from the germline V gene are GTSNPN and SVGIG (reference sequence). Trimming stripped 0 bases from V and 0 bases from J, with 9 bases between. The CDR3 is 14 amino acids. The CDR3 sequence is CAWSVPEFSYEQYF. The CDR3, as DNA: TGTGCCTGGAGTGTCCCGGAGTTCTCCTACGAGCAGTACTTC.

This chain joins TRBV7-2 and TRBJ1-5; the D is unclear. The CDR3 consists of 13 residues. V was pared by 5 bases and J by 6 bases, with 11 bases between. Germline V CDR1 and CDR2: SGHTA, FQGNSA. The CDR3 nucleotides are TGTGCCAGCAGCCCGGGTTTAGGTCAGCCCCAGCATTTT. Its translation: CASSPGLGQPQHF.

The chain carries TRBV6-4 and TRBJ2-6; no clear D. The CDR3 covers 14 residues. Germline V CDR1 and CDR2: MRHNA, SNTAGT. V was cut by 3 bases and J by 1 base, with 4 bases left in between. The CDR3 sequence: CASSEGSGANVLTF. DNA of the CDR3: TGTGCCAGCAGTGAGGGATCTGGGGCCAACGTCCTGACTTTC.

CDR3 sequence (DNA): TGTGCCAGCAGCTTACATTCCGGGACAGGGGAGTTGGGTACTGAAGCTTTCTTT. Its translation is CASSLHSGTGELGTEAFF. The rearrangement joins TRBV7-6 to TRBJ1-1; 10 nucleotides align to TRBD1. V lost 2 bases, J lost 5 bases, and 14 bases stayed unmatched. Germline values: CDR1 SGHVS, CDR2 FNYEAQ. The CDR3 runs 18 residues.

This clone was picked up one time. This chain uses TRBV4-1 with TRBJ1-6; 7 bases line up with TRBD1. Germline V lookup: CDR1 MGHRA, CDR2 YSYEKL. CDR3 length equals 17 residues. The V gene end was trimmed by 4 bases and the J gene end by 11 bases; junction bases not matched to a gene: 17. The CDR3 bases are TGCGCCAGCAGCCTGGGACACAATAGCGGCAGGGGGACACCCCTCCACTTT. Its translation: CASSLGHNSGRGTPLHF.

The chain uses TRBV9 and TRBJ2-2; D call uncertain. There are 14 residues in the CDR3. CDR1 is SGDLS and CDR2 is YYNGEE in the germline V gene. V lost 0 bases and J 4 bases, leaving 7 bases between the germline ends. CDR3 in amino acids: CASSVGLSTGELFF. The CDR3 coding sequence is TGTGCCAGCAGCGTAGGCTTGAGCACCGGGGAGCTGTTTTTT.

Only a few counts were recorded for this clone. The chain links TRBV6-5 to TRBJ2-2; D not resolved. V lost 0 bases and J lost 4, with 12 bases in between. The CDR3 is 16 amino acids. Germline CDR1 is MNHEY and CDR2 is SVGAGI. In DNA form, the CDR3 reads TGTGCCAGCAGTTACTCGATAGGTCAGGTCACCGGGGAGCTGTTTTTT. It encodes CASSYSIGQVTGELFF.

This chain links TRBV27 with TRBJ1-1; the D is unclear. Germline CDR1 MNHEY, CDR2 SMNVEV (reference sequence). V shed 6 bases and J shed 1 base, with 18 bases lying between them. There are 16 residues in the CDR3. This CDR3 reads CASSRSREARNTEAFF. The CDR3 DNA follows: TGTGCCAGCAGCCGTTCCCGGGAGGCTAGGAACACTGAAGCTTTCTTT.

V and J are TRBV27 and TRBJ2-1; 9 nucleotides align to TRBD1. In germline, CDR1 is MNHEY, CDR2 SMNVEV (reference sequence). With 7 bases clipped from V and 9 bases from J, the junction kept 13 bases outside the gene matches. The CDR3 is made up of 15 amino acids. The CDR3 DNA reads as TGTGCCAGCATCGGAGGTGACAGGGGGTCCAGTGAGCAGTTCTTC. Protein: CASIGGDRGSSEQFF.

V and J are TRBV18 and TRBJ2-7; the D is unclear. The CDR3 spans 14 residues. Looked up from germline, CDR1 is KGHSH and CDR2 is LQKENI. Trimming shortened V by 1 base and J by 2 bases, and 9 bases separated the two germline ends. The CDR3 sequence is CASSPRASTYEQYF. DNA of the CDR3: TGTGCCAGCTCACCACGGGCGTCTACCTACGAGCAGTACTTC.

The chain has TRBV4-1 and TRBJ1-6, with TRBD1 matching 7 bases. In germline, CDR1 is MGHRA, CDR2 YSYEKL. This CDR3 has 15 amino acids. V gave up 4 bases and J gave up 7 bases; unmatched junction bases: 7. CDR3 residues: CASSLTGSVNSPLHF. In DNA form, the CDR3 reads TGCGCCAGCAGCCTGACAGGGAGTGTCAATTCACCCCTCCACTTT.

The chain joins TRBV25-1 to TRBJ1-5; D is perhaps TRBD1 (5 bases). The CDR3 has 14 residues. Trimming removed 4 bases at V and 1 base at J, with 8 bases between. CDR1 MGHDK and CDR2 SYGVNS come from the germline V gene. CDR3 coding DNA: TGTGCCAGCAGTGTCCGGGACAGCAATCAGCCCCAGCATTTT. Protein sequence: CASSVRDSNQPQHF.

The rearrangement uses TRBV27 and TRBJ2-7; perhaps TRBD2 as D (6 bases). Per the germline V gene, CDR1 is MNHEY and CDR2 is SMNVEV (reference sequence). Trimming cost V 6 bases and J 0 bases, with 18 bases left between them. The CDR3 length is 16 residues. The CDR3 loop reads CASRELPSVSSYEQYF. The CDR3 DNA follows: TGTGCCAGCAGAGAACTACCTAGCGTAAGCTCCTACGAGCAGTACTTC.

This clone was seen at least ten times. V usage is TRBV5-5 and J usage is TRBJ1-2; 9 positions match TRBD1. The CDR3 is 14 amino acids. Germline V CDR1 and CDR2: SGHKS, YYEKEE (reference sequence). Trimming at V came to 3 bases and at J to 6 bases, leaving 6 bases not matched to a gene. CDR3: CASSSPGQGDGYTF. The CDR3 DNA reads TGTGCCAGCAGCTCCCCGGGACAGGGAGATGGCTACACCTTC.

The rearrangement uses TRBV11-2 and TRBJ1-2; D may be TRBD1 (6 bases). Between the trimmed V and J ends, which lost 5 bases and 8 bases, there was a span of 12 bases. The CDR3 runs 12 residues. The germline V gene has CDR1 SGHAT and CDR2 FQNNGV. The CDR3 here is CASSTGLVGYTF. The CDR3 DNA sequence: TGTGCCAGCAGCACAGGGTTAGTGGGCTACACCTTC.

The chain couples TRBV11-2 to TRBJ2-2; a possible D gene is TRBD2 (6 bases). Germline loops: CDR1 SGHAT, CDR2 FQNNGV. The CDR3 length is 14 residues. Trimming shortened V by 5 bases and J by 7 bases, and 14 bases separated the two germline ends. Here the CDR3 DNA reads TGTGCCAGCAGCGGGGACTTTTATATCGGGGAGCTGTTTTTT. It specifies CASSGDFYIGELFF.

The rearrangement uses TRBV7-9 and TRBJ2-2; D gene uncertain. Germline V lookup: CDR1 SEHNR, CDR2 FQNEAQ (reference sequence). V lost 4 bases and J 5 bases, leaving 14 bases between the germline ends. This CDR3 has 15 residues. The CDR3 region has the DNA TGTGCCAGCAGCTCCGGTTGGGGTCTTACCGGGGAGCTGTTTTTT. Its protein is CASSSGWGLTGELFF.

The chain uses TRBV27 and TRBJ1-5; no clear D. CDR1 MNHEY and CDR2 SMNVEV come from the germline V gene (reference sequence). This CDR3 contains 14 residues. V was clipped by 5 bases and J by 4 bases, with 12 bases between them. In nucleotides, the CDR3 is TGTGCCAGCAGTCCGCCCGGCAGTAATCAGCCCCAGCATTTT. Translation gives CASSPPGSNQPQHF.